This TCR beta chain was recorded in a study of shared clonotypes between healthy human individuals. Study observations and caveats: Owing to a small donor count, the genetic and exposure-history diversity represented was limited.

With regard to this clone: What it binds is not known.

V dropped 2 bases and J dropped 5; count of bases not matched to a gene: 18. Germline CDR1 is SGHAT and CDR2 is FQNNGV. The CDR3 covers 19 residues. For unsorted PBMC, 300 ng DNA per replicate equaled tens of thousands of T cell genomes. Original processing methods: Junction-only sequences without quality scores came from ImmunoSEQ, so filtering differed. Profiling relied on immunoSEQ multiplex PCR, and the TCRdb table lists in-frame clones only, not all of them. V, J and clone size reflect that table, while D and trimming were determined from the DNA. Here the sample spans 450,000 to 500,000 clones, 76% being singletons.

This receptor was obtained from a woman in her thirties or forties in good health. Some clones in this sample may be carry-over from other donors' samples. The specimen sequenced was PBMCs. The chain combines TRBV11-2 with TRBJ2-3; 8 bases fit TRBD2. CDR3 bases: TGTGCCAGCAGCTTAAAGGGGAGAGGGCTAGCGGGCGAGGGAGATACGCAGTATTTT. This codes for CASSLKGRGLAGEGDTQYF.